These T cell receptor beta chains were read from a single sample in a study of blood T cell repertoires in COVID-19. The data were produced by immunoSEQ multiplex PCR, yet TCRdb's version contains in-frame clones alone and is incomplete. The repertoire holds 250,000 or so clones, with approximately 90% as singletons. The sample was PBMCs or T cells enriched from blood (not recorded which). The receptors were sampled from a woman aged 25 to 45 with acute COVID-19. Each CDR3 is given with its conserved first and last residue. The D gene is left open where the match is weak. For some rows the clone size is stated as once, few or many, or as a class when expanded; others skip it.

j_call: TRBJ2-2; clone_size: NA; cdr3_length: 14; d_call: TRBD1; v_call: TRBV7-9; cdr3_nt: TGTGCCAGCAGTCCGGGACAGGGGACCGGGGAGCTGTTTTTT; cdr3_aa: CASSPGQGTGELFF
j_call: TRBJ2-7; clone_size: NA; cdr3_length: 14; d_call: NA; v_call: TRBV5-6; cdr3_nt: TGTGCCAGCAGCTTGTCAATCGGGGTCTACGAGCAGTACTTC; cdr3_aa: CASSLSIGVYEQYF
j_call: TRBJ1-2; clone_size: NA; cdr3_length: 12; d_call: TRBD1; v_call: TRBV18; cdr3_nt: TGTGCCAGCTCACCCGAGGACAGGGTTCACACCTTC; cdr3_aa: CASSPEDRVHTF
j_call: TRBJ2-7; clone_size: NA; cdr3_length: 13; d_call: TRBD1; v_call: TRBV5-6; cdr3_nt: TGTGCCAGCACCATGACAGGGTCCTACGAGCAGTACTTC; cdr3_aa: CASTMTGSYEQYF
j_call: TRBJ1-1; clone_size: few; cdr3_length: 13; d_call: NA; v_call: TRBV11-3; cdr3_nt: TGTGCCAGCAGCTCCCAGGAGGATACTGAAGCTTTCTTT; cdr3_aa: CASSSQEDTEAFF
j_call: TRBJ1-2; clone_size: NA; cdr3_length: 14; d_call: NA; v_call: TRBV3-1/TRBV3-2; cdr3_nt: TGTGCCAGCAGCCTCCTGATATTCGGCTATGGCTACACCTTC; cdr3_aa: CASSLLIFGYGYTF
j_call: TRBJ1-1; clone_size: NA; cdr3_length: 11; d_call: NA; v_call: TRBV20-1; cdr3_nt: TGCAGTGCTAGAAAATCTCAGGAAGCTTTCTTT; cdr3_aa: CSARKSQEAFF
j_call: TRBJ1-5; clone_size: NA; cdr3_length: 16; d_call: TRBD1; v_call: TRBV6-5; cdr3_nt: TGTGCCAGCAGTTCCCGGGACAGCGTAGAGGATCAGCCCCAGCATTTT; cdr3_aa: CASSSRDSVEDQPQHF
j_call: TRBJ2-1; clone_size: once; cdr3_length: 15; d_call: TRBD2; v_call: TRBV7-6; cdr3_nt: TGTGCCAGCAGCATAGCGTATAGCGGGGGGAATGAGCAGTTCTTC; cdr3_aa: CASSIAYSGGNEQFF
j_call: TRBJ1-1; clone_size: NA; cdr3_length: 15; d_call: TRBD1; v_call: TRBV3-1/TRBV3-2; cdr3_nt: TGTGCCAGCAGCCAAGAACAGGGGGTACACACTGAAGCTTTCTTT; cdr3_aa: CASSQEQGVHTEAFF
j_call: TRBJ2-4; clone_size: NA; cdr3_length: 15; d_call: NA; v_call: TRBV15; cdr3_nt: TGTGCCACCAGCAGAGGGGGCACTGCCAAAAACATTCAGTACTTC; cdr3_aa: CATSRGGTAKNIQYF
j_call: TRBJ1-1; clone_size: NA; cdr3_length: 14; d_call: NA; v_call: TRBV30; cdr3_nt: TGTGCCTGGAGTCCGCAGGGGCTCTCGTGGGGAGCTTTCTTT; cdr3_aa: CAWSPQGLSWGAFF
j_call: TRBJ2-7; clone_size: NA; cdr3_length: 13; d_call: NA; v_call: TRBV7-9; cdr3_nt: TGTGCCAGCTCCGCGGGACCGACCTACGAGCAGTACTTC; cdr3_aa: CASSAGPTYEQYF